This T cell receptor (beta chain) comes out of a study of shared clonotypes between healthy human individuals. The CDR3 consists of 15 residues. V lost 3 bases and J lost 2; bases outside the gene matches: 6. Germline V gene lookup returns CDR1 SGDLS and CDR2 YYNGEE. Produced via immunoSEQ multiplex PCR; TCRdb's table is partial and in-frame only. Seen here are 2 million to 3 million clones, roughly 93% observed once, and the top ten hold around 0.37%. Worth noting for this clone: Its antigen is unknown.

A CD45RA+ naive subset and a CD45RA-negative memory subset were split from CD4+ cells. Overall study results and limits: Incomplete sequencing of sorted subsets was indicated by rarefaction despite large depth.

The sequencing input was naive CD4+ T cells from PBMCs. The subset: CD45RA+ positively selected. This chain uses TRBV9 with TRBJ2-7; 9 bases are a match to TRBD2. This sequence was found in a man aged 18 to 29 in good health. Some clones in this sample may be carry-over from other donors' samples. In DNA form, the CDR3 reads TGTGCCAGCAGCGCCTCAGCGGGAGGTACCTACGAGCAGTACTTC. It codes for CASSASAGGTYEQYF. The variable domain in full, completed from reference TRBV9 and TRBJ2-7, reads DSGVTQTPKHLITATGQRVTLRCSPRSGDLSVYWYQQSLDQGLQFLIQYYNGEERAKGNILERFSAQQFPDLHSELNLSSLELGDSALYFCASSASAGGTYEQYFGPGTRLTVT.